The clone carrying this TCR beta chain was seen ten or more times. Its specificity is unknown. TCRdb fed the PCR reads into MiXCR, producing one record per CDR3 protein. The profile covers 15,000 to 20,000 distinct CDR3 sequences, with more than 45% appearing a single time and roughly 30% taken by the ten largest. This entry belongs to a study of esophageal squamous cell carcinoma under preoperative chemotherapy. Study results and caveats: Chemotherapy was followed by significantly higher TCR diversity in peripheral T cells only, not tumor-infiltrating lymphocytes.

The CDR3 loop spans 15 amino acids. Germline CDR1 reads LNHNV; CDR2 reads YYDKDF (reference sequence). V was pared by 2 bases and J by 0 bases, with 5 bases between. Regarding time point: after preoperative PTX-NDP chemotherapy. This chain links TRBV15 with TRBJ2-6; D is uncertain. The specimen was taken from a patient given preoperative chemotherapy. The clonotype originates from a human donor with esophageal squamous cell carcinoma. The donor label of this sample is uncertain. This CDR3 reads CATSRQDSGANVLTF. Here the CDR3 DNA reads TGTGCCACCAGCAGACAGGACTCTGGGGCCAACGTCCTGACTTTC. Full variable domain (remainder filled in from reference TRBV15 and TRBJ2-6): DAMVIQNPRYQVTQFGKPVTLSCSQTLNHNVMYWYQQKSSQAPKLLFHYYDKDFNNEADTPDNFQSRRPNTSFCFLDIRSPGLGDTAMYLCATSRQDSGANVLTFGAGSRLTVL.